Listed here are 30 T cell receptor beta chains from one sample, sequenced in a study of blood T cell repertoires in COVID-19. Sequencing was performed with immunoSEQ multiplex PCR; in TCRdb, only in-frame clones are kept and a portion is missing. This sample has over 200,000 clones, with 88% found just once. Sequencing was carried out using peripheral blood. These receptor sequences come from a man in his forties with acute or convalescent COVID-19.

A note on this clone: Because the CDR3 is missing its conserved closing phenylalanine or tryptophan, this is likely a read error. The limits of the CDR3 on the DNA are not certain, so only TCRdb's listed CDR3 is given. V is TRBV6-1 and J is TRBJ2-3; the D call TRBD2 from the table was never checked on the DNA. Germline V gene data show CDR1 as MNHNS and CDR2 as SASEGT. The length of the CDR3 is 12 amino acids, counting both ends. The CDR3: CASSEAGGSPTA.

This chain connects TRBV18 to TRBJ2-1; D may be TRBD1 (5 bases). CDR3 length: 14 residues. Trimming removed 3 bases from V and 5 bases from J, with 11 bases in between. From germline, CDR1 is KGHSH and CDR2 LQKENI. The DNA for the CDR3 is TGTGCCAGCTCACCTGACGACAGAGACAATGAGCAGTTCTTC. As protein: CASSPDDRDNEQFF.

This chain connects TRBV5-1 to TRBJ1-4; 7 nucleotides align to TRBD1. Germline CDR1 SGHRS, CDR2 YFSETQ. The V segment lost 2 bases and the J segment 2 bases; nucleotides outside the gene matches: 6. CDR3 length: 16 residues. This chain's CDR3 is CASSFISTGTNEKLFF. The CDR3 nucleotides read TGCGCCAGCAGCTTCATATCGACAGGGACTAATGAAAAACTGTTTTTT.

The chain uses TRBV3-1 (or the pseudogene TRBV3-2) and TRBJ2-7; 10 bases are shared with TRBD2. The V segment lost 5 bases and the J segment 1 base; nucleotides outside the gene matches: 5. The CDR3 has 15 amino acids. Looked up from germline, CDR1 is LGHDT and CDR2 is YNNKEL (reference sequence). The CDR3 DNA sequence: TGTGCCAGCAGCGTCGGGACTAGCGTATCCTACGAGCAGTACTTC. It translates to CASSVGTSVSYEQYF.

The J gene is TRBJ1-5, the V gene TRBV6-5; D remains ambiguous. V dropped 7 bases and J dropped 5 bases, with 18 bases sitting between them. Germline V CDR1 and CDR2: MNHEY, SVGAGI. CDR3 length equals 15 residues. CDR3 nucleotide sequence: TGTGCCAGCAAGGTTAGACCTAGGATAGATCAGCCCCAGCATTTT. This translates into CASKVRPRIDQPQHF.

This clone was observed a few times. The sample has other DNA sequences that encode this CDR3 too. The V gene is TRBV15, the J gene TRBJ2-7; no reliable D call. The germline gives CDR1 LNHNV, CDR2 YYDKDF (reference sequence). This CDR3 has 12 amino acids. Trimming shortened V by 0 bases and J by 3 bases, and 3 bases separated the two germline ends. The CDR3 region is CATSRDHYEQYF. The CDR3 bases are TGTGCCACCAGCAGAGATCACTACGAGCAGTACTTC.

The chain is built from TRBV4-1 and TRBJ1-1; D not certain. Between the trimmed V and J ends, which lost 0 bases and 0 bases, there was a span of 17 bases. Germline CDR1 and CDR2: MGHRA and YSYEKL. This CDR3 region has 18 residues. DNA of the CDR3: TGCGCCAGCAGCCAAGACGAGCGAGCGATCACCATGAACACTGAAGCTTTCTTT. It is translated as CASSQDERAITMNTEAFF.

This rearrangement joins TRBV7-9 to TRBJ2-7; D might be TRBD1 (6 bases). CDR1 SEHNR and CDR2 FQNEAQ come from the germline V gene (reference sequence). This CDR3 comprises 14 residues. Deletions cut 6 bases from V and 0 bases from J, with 12 bases between. DNA for the CDR3: TGTGCCAGCAGTCTCGGACAGCTCTCCTACGAGCAGTACTTC. It translates to CASSLGQLSYEQYF.

V is TRBV30 and J is TRBJ2-1; 7 bases are shared with TRBD1. Germline trimming cut 8 bases from V and 7 bases from J; bases unmatched to any gene: 2. The CDR3 runs 10 residues. Germline CDR1 reads GTSNPN; CDR2 reads SVGIG (reference sequence). Here the CDR3 DNA reads TGTGCCGGACAGGAGAATGAGCAGTTCTTC. Residues: CAGQENEQFF.

The chain joins TRBV19 to TRBJ2-1; a possible D gene is TRBD2 (6 bases). Trimming removed 5 bases from V and 0 bases from J, with 8 bases in between. Germline V gene sequence: CDR1 LNHDA, CDR2 SQIVND (reference sequence). This CDR3 is 14 amino acids long. The CDR3 DNA is TGTGCCAGTAGTCTTAGCGGCTCCTACAATGAGCAGTTCTTC. It encodes CASSLSGSYNEQFF.

The rearrangement joins TRBV15 to TRBJ1-5; TRBD1 matches at 8 bases. Germline CDR1 LNHNV, CDR2 YYDKDF (reference sequence). With V trimmed by 6 bases and J by 1 base, 5 bases remained unmatched. The CDR3 totals 15 residues. The CDR3 DNA reads as TGTGCCACCAGTCAACAGGGGGGGAGCAATCAGCCCCAGCATTTT. Translated, it gives CATSQQGGSNQPQHF.

The chain has TRBV19 and TRBJ1-5; unclear D gene. The ends were cut back, 2 bases at V and 3 bases at J, with 17 bases in the middle. CDR3 length: 17 amino acids. The germline V gene encodes CDR1 LNHDA and CDR2 SQIVND (reference sequence). CDR3 residues: CASSIMVSPDYNQPQHF. Here the CDR3 DNA reads TGTGCCAGTAGTATAATGGTTTCCCCCGACTACAATCAGCCCCAGCATTTT.

The chain has TRBV4-1 and TRBJ2-3; 7 positions match TRBD1. The CDR3 covers 15 residues. Losses at the gene ends were 8 bases for V and 2 bases for J; bases not matched to a gene: 10. Germline V lookup: CDR1 MGHRA, CDR2 YSYEKL. The chain's CDR3 is CASLDRVGNTDTQYF. In DNA, the CDR3 is TGCGCCAGCTTAGACAGGGTTGGGAACACAGATACGCAGTATTTT.

The CDR3 DNA sequence: TGTGCCAGCAGCTTACAGGGGGCGCGTTGGGATGAGCAGTTCTTC. Translating it yields CASSLQGARWDEQFF. The rearrangement joins TRBV7-2 to TRBJ2-1, with 8 bases lining up with TRBD1. In germline, CDR1 is SGHTA, CDR2 FQGNSA. J gave up 8 bases and V 2 bases, and 8 bases lay outside the gene matches. This CDR3 region has 15 residues.

J is TRBJ1-3 and V is TRBV7-9; 7 bases line up with TRBD1. CDR1 is SEHNR and CDR2 is FQNEAQ in the germline V gene (reference sequence). Trimming removed 3 bases from V and 3 bases from J; junction bases left unmatched: 5. The length of the CDR3 is 15 residues. CDR3 nucleotide sequence: TGTGCCAGCAGCTTTTCCCAGGGGGTTGGAAACACCATATATTTT. Amino acids: CASSFSQGVGNTIYF.

The chain joins TRBV12-3 or TRBV12-4 to TRBJ1-6; weak D call: TRBD1 (5 bases). The CDR3 runs 13 residues. V was cut by 3 bases and J by 7 bases, with 7 bases left in between. As DNA, the CDR3 is TGTGCCAGCAGTTTGGGGGGAAATTCACCCCTCCACTTT. Its translation is CASSLGGNSPLHF.

The V and J genes are TRBV3-1 (or the pseudogene TRBV3-2) and TRBJ2-7; 8 bases align to TRBD1. The CDR3 runs 14 residues. After removal of 4 bases from V and 5 bases from J, the junction contained 7 bases not matched to a gene. CDR1 and CDR2 (germline): LGHDT, YNNKEL (reference sequence). The CDR3 reads CASSPTGGHHEQYF. The DNA for the CDR3 is TGTGCCAGCAGCCCTACAGGGGGGCACCACGAGCAGTACTTC.

The rearrangement joins TRBV30 to TRBJ1-4; D is undetermined. V was shortened by 0 bases and J by 7 bases, with 3 bases between the two germline ends. The CDR3 has 11 residues. Germline V CDR1 and CDR2: GTSNPN, SVGIG (reference sequence). The CDR3 coding sequence is TGTGCCTGGAGTGTCGGTGAAAAACTGTTTTTT. This sequence encodes CAWSVGEKLFF.

DNA of the CDR3: TGTGCCTGGATGAGGGACACCTACAATGAGCAGTTCTTC. Protein: CAWMRDTYNEQFF. The rearrangement joins TRBV30 to TRBJ2-1, with D tentatively TRBD1 (6 bases). The germline V and J ends were trimmed by 4 bases and 2 bases, with 9 bases remaining between them. CDR1 is GTSNPN and CDR2 is SVGIG in the germline V gene (reference sequence). This CDR3 spans 13 amino acids.

In this sample, this clone turned up once. This chain uses TRBV5-4 with TRBJ2-7; weak D call: TRBD2 (6 bases). Trimming cost V 7 bases and J 3 bases, with 23 bases left between them. In germline, CDR1 is SGHNT, CDR2 YYREEE (reference sequence). The CDR3 length is 16 residues. CDR3 DNA sequence: TGTGCCAGCCCCCGGTCGAAGGGACGGGGGAGCTACGAGCAGTACTTC. It yields the protein CASPRSKGRGSYEQYF.

This chain uses TRBV6-6 with TRBJ2-4, with 8 bases fitting TRBD1. Germline CDR1 MNHNY, CDR2 SVGAGI (reference sequence). After removal of 2 bases from V and 6 bases from J, the junction contained 6 bases not matched to a gene. The CDR3 contains 15 residues. The CDR3 sequence is CASSYDGTGVNIQYF. CDR3 nucleotide sequence: TGTGCCAGCAGTTACGATGGGACAGGTGTAAACATTCAGTACTTC.

This chain joins TRBV7-9 and TRBJ1-4; a possible D gene is TRBD1 (5 bases). There are 15 residues in the CDR3. CDR1 is SEHNR, CDR2 FQNEAQ, per germline (reference sequence). The germline V and J ends were trimmed by 5 bases and 4 bases, with 14 bases remaining between them. The CDR3 nucleotides are TGTGCCAGCAGCCCTACGACAGCCTATAATGAAAAACTGTTTTTT. It encodes CASSPTTAYNEKLFF.

This clone was detected only a few times. The chain links TRBV27 to TRBJ2-3; 13 positions match TRBD2. Germline V gene lookup returns CDR1 MNHEY and CDR2 SMNVEV (reference sequence). The V and J ends lost 5 bases and 6 bases, in that order; junction bases with no gene match: 5. The CDR3 covers 15 residues. This CDR3 is CASSAGLAGTDTQYF. The CDR3 DNA is TGTGCCAGCAGTGCGGGACTAGCGGGGACGGATACGCAGTATTTT.

The chain couples TRBV7-6 to TRBJ2-3; D unresolved. The CDR3 is made up of 16 amino acids. The ends were cut back, 1 base at V and 3 bases at J, with 14 bases in the middle. Germline CDR1 is SGHVS and CDR2 is FNYEAQ. Written as DNA, the CDR3 is TGTGCCAGCAGCTTAGTTCCCCCTCATCAGACAGATACGCAGTATTTT. This sequence encodes CASSLVPPHQTDTQYF.

This clone was seen just once. The chain has TRBV4-3 and TRBJ1-4; 10 bases match TRBD1. In germline, CDR1 is LGHNA, CDR2 YSLEER. The V gene end was trimmed by 1 base and the J gene end by 5 bases; junction bases not matched to a gene: 1. CDR3 length: 15 amino acids. CDR3: CASSQAGQGNEKLFF. Here the CDR3 DNA reads TGCGCCAGCAGCCAAGCGGGACAGGGGAATGAAAAACTGTTTTTT.

The rearrangement uses TRBV29-1 and TRBJ2-7; 15 bases line up with TRBD2. The length of the CDR3 is 17 residues. V trimming: 4 bases; J trimming: 2 bases; junction bases outside the gene matches: 9. Per germline, CDR1 SQVTM and CDR2 ANQGSEA. In nucleotides, the CDR3 is TGCAGCGTTGGACCGGGACTAGCGGGAGGAGGCACCTACGAGCAGTACTTC. Encoded protein: CSVGPGLAGGGTYEQYF.

The rearrangement joins TRBV2 to TRBJ2-3; perhaps TRBD2 as D (6 bases). The V gene lost 8 bases and the J gene lost 2 bases, with 14 bases spanning the gap. Germline CDR1 SNHLY, CDR2 FYNNEI. The CDR3 length is 14 residues. The CDR3 loop reads CASAGLFDTDTQYF. The CDR3, as DNA: TGTGCCAGCGCGGGACTTTTCGACACAGATACGCAGTATTTT.

A note on this clone: The same CDR3 can be traced to other DNA sequences in this sample. The J gene is TRBJ2-7, the V gene TRBV12-3 or TRBV12-4; D is possibly TRBD2 (5 bases). This CDR3 contains 12 residues. V lost 3 bases to trimming and J lost 3 bases, with 6 bases between them. CDR3 region: CASSFRGYEQYF. The CDR3 DNA reads TGTGCCAGCAGTTTTCGGGGCTACGAGCAGTACTTC.

This clone has only one observation. The chain uses TRBV7-2 and TRBJ2-5; possible D gene TRBD2, 5 bases. The CDR3 spans 16 residues. The V gene lost 3 bases and the J gene lost 6 bases, with 20 bases spanning the gap. CDR1 is SGHTA and CDR2 is FQGNSA in the germline V gene. As DNA, the CDR3 is TGTGCCAGCAGCTTTAAGTATAGCGAATATTTGAAGACCCAGTACTTC. Protein: CASSFKYSEYLKTQYF.

The chain combines TRBV27 with TRBJ1-6; 10 bases map to TRBD1. Looked up from germline, CDR1 is MNHEY and CDR2 is SMNVEV (reference sequence). The CDR3 length is 15 residues. V lost 5 bases and J lost 7; bases outside the gene matches: 5. The CDR3 is CASSPRQGANSPLHF. The CDR3 DNA reads TGTGCCAGCAGTCCAAGACAGGGGGCAAATTCACCCCTCCACTTT.